This TCR beta chain was identified during a study of Tregs in tolerant kidney transplant recipients. V was clipped by 4 bases and J by 0 bases, with 19 bases between them. This CDR3 region has 18 residues. Germline V CDR1 and CDR2: SGHTA, FQGTGA. The study, taken as a whole, reports: Activated donor B cell expansion appeared to reveal the most relevant donor-specific TCRbeta repertoire. Biological reproducibility was not directly addressed in this study.

TCRdb's copy holds only in-frame clones and misses some; the assay was immunoSEQ multiplex PCR. The sample has over 85,000 clones, over 85% seen once. This clone was seen more than once but under ten times. What it recognizes is unknown. CD4+CD25+CD127- Tregs, CD4+CD25- non-Tregs, CD4 and CD8 cells were sorted. The V call is TRBV7-3, the J call TRBJ1-3; no reliable D call. This sample comprised CD4+ T cells from blood, obtained before the transplant. This clonotype was sampled from a human donor who received a combined kidney and bone marrow transplant. CDR3 DNA: TGTGCCAGCAGCTCCCTCCTAGAGGCCGTCGACTCTGGAAACACCATATATTTT. This gives the protein CASSSLLEAVDSGNTIYF.